The entry below gives a single T cell receptor beta chain sequence along with its context. This clonotype showed up many times. This receptor's antigen is unknown. Qualities for individual bases were not recorded, and no much larger clone is one base off. The data derive from a study of T cells in Graves' hyperthyroidism and ophthalmopathy (dated by TCRdb to the late 2010s). Study-wide context: Peripheral blood was sampled at the time of initial diagnosis, prior to any treatment. Prospective prediction of ophthalmopathy was tested in an independent validation cohort of approximately 19 hyperthyroidism patients and around 16 patients who later progressed to ophthalmopathy. TCR Vbeta CDR3 sequencing of approximately 140 peripheral blood samples (roughly 43 ophthalmopathy, 75 to 80 hyperthyroidism and approximately 17 progressor patients) is reported in the paper. TCR V-J signatures able to tell the groups apart were searched for in a discovery cohort of 90 to 100 patients, of whom 40 to 45 had Graves' ophthalmopathy and under 65 had stable Graves' hyperthyroidism. In roughly six Graves' hyperthyroidism patients, the study also compared T-cell repertoires from thyroid tissue with T-cell repertoires from blood. The 75 to 100 discovery patients were divided at random into training and test sets in a 7:3 ratio. After blood sampling, hyperthyroidism patients were treated with methimazole at a starting dose of 30 mg daily, and ophthalmopathy patients were treated with high-dose intravenous methylprednisolone.

Amplification of TCR beta CDR3 regions was carried out from RNA transcripts. The TCR CDR3 was subjected to a first round of RT-PCR using the HTBI primer set and the Qiagen OneStep RT-PCR kit. Libraries were constructed in a second round of multiplex PCR, after which size selection and purification were performed. The libraries were sequenced on an Illumina HiSeq2000 using paired-end 100 bp reads. Under the source paper's analysis protocol: Raw data were processed with SOAPnuke, discarding reads with adapters, uncalled bases, mean Phred below 15, or no exact constant-primer or identifier match. High-quality paired reads were merged with COPE v1.2.5, and unique nucleotide sequences were defined as clonotypes. MiTCR v1.1 was used to align clonotypes to the IMGT TRBV, TRBD and TRBJ reference segments. The analysis included only V-J combinations with a frequency above 0.0001, which together covered approximately 99% of the repertoires. The TCS score was defined as the ratio of F50 (clonal expansion) to E x V (chaos), calculated using BLOSUM62-based TCRdist between CDR3 peptides within each V-J. Welch's t-statistics and random forest reduced 500 to 550 V-J features to 10 to 15, which were used in a naive Bayes classifier (R e1071). Thyroid-blood repertoire similarity was quantified with the Morisita-Horn index. Using fastp at Q25 and MiXCR, TCRdb reprocessed the public reads and kept productive beta chains. CDR3 protein duplicates are merged, each entry listing the most common genes and DNA. It is TCRdb's table, rather than the study itself, that gives the V and J calls and clone size. The sample table shows hundreds of thousands of distinct CDR3 sequences, and 30% to 40% are seen once. Around 31% of the sample comes from the top ten.

The paper's findings and limits, for the study overall: Sample size was not statistically predetermined, and investigators were not blinded to group allocation. In validation, progression to ophthalmopathy was predicted by the model with 70% to 71% sensitivity and roughly 76% specificity, a median of 6.5 months before onset. Blood samples also contained most of the expanded thyroid clonotypes (frequency above 0.001), which suggests that blood repertoires may reflect thyroid immune responses. In cross-validation, a model built on a 13 V-J signature told ophthalmopathy apart from stable hyperthyroidism with under 90% sensitivity and 81% to 82% specificity, and in testing the same model reached 80%/75%.

The germline V gene specifies SGDLS as CDR1 and YYNGEE as CDR2. The cysteine opens and the phenylalanine closes a CDR3 of 14 amino acids. Only CDR3 DNA is held: 42 bases, read in frame from base 1. V loses 4 bases at its end and J loses 4 bases; junction bases beyond the gene matches: 4. Stable Graves' hyperthyroidism was defined as the absence of progression to ophthalmopathy over 18 months of follow-up. The hyperthyroidism patients were between 18 and 65 years old and newly diagnosed, with a disease duration of less than 2 months. Exclusion was applied to patients with uncontrolled infections, other autoimmune diseases, pregnancy or lactation. Diagnoses relied on clinical symptoms, serum thyroxine and TRAb, thyroid ultrasound and orbital computed tomography. PBMCs were isolated from more than 9 ml of fresh peripheral blood by Ficoll-Paque density gradient centrifugation. Total RNA was extracted with Trizol reagent, and quality was checked on an Agilent 2100 Bioanalyzer.

The sequenced material came from blood. The chain couples TRBV9 to TRBJ2-5; TRBD1 matches 10 bases in the middle. This receptor was obtained from a woman between 35 and 50 years old with Graves' hyperthyroidism. The base sequence is TGTGCCAGCAGCCTCCGGACAGGGGGAGAGACCCAGTACTTC. This is translated as CASSLRTGGETQYF.